The 20 T cell receptor beta chains below all came from one sample that was sequenced in a study of tumor and adjacent non-tumor tissue in lung cancer. The library came from three nested PCR rounds adapted from ARM-PCR protocols. TCRdb ran MiXCR on the multiplex PCR reads and lists one entry per CDR3 protein. Among 40,000 to 50,000 distinct CDR3 sequences, around 64% were seen once, and the ten largest hold roughly 31%. No cell sorting was done before RNA was extracted from the tissue. More than 3 cm separated this lung sample from the edge of the tumor. The sequenced sample consisted of distant non-tumor lung tissue. These receptors all stem from a woman in her 70s with non-small cell lung cancer.

Concerning this clonotype: A junction boundary mismatches the germline segment, possibly from a read error. V gene TRBV6-1 combines with J gene TRBJ2-2; D may be TRBD2 (7 bases). Germline V CDR1 and CDR2: MNHNS, SASEGT. This CDR3 contains 17 residues. CDR3 in amino acids: CACSRTQGRVNTGELFF. The CDR3 DNA is TGTGCCTGCAGCAGGACGCAGGGGAGGGTAAACACCGGGGAGCTGTTTTTT.

CDR3 amino acids: CAWTEVNIGAFF. CDR3 in DNA: TGTGCCTGGACGGAAGTGAACATTGGAGCTTTCTTT. V usage is TRBV30 and J usage is TRBJ1-1; D is unclear. The CDR3 spans 12 residues. The germline CDR1 and CDR2 sequences are GTSNPN and SVGIG (reference sequence). The ends were cut back, 4 bases at V and 10 bases at J, with 16 bases in the middle. Looking up the rest from reference TRBV30 and TRBJ1-1 gives the full variable domain: SQTIHQWPATLVQPVGSPLSLECTVEGTSNPNLYWYRQAAGRGLQLLFYSVGIGQISSEVPQNLSASRPQDRQFILSSKKLLLSDSGFYLCAWTEVNIGAFFGQGTRLTVV.

This clonotype was picked up one time. One junction end disagrees with the germline gene, perhaps due to a read error. DNA for the CDR3: TGCGCCAGCAGCGTCACCGGGACGATGAACACTGAGGCTTTCTTT. Protein product: CASSVTGTMNTEAFF. The chain is built from TRBV5-1 and TRBJ1-1; D possibly corresponds to TRBD1 (5 bases). Germline V CDR1 and CDR2: SGHRS, YFSETQ. The CDR3 runs to 15 residues.

This clonotype came up once. A read error may be the cause here, since a much bigger clone is one base away. This chain links TRBV5-4 with TRBJ2-3; D gene unclear. CDR1 is SGHNT, CDR2 YYREEE, per germline (reference sequence). The CDR3 consists of 15 residues. The CDR3 DNA reads TGTGCCAGCAGCTTGAGGGTTCACAGCACAGATGCGCAGTATTTT. Amino acids: CASSLRVHSTDAQYF. The whole variable domain, remainder taken from reference TRBV5-4 and TRBJ2-3, is ETGVTQSPTHLIKTRGQQVTLRCSSQSGHNTVSWYQQALGQGPQFIFQYYREEENGRGNFPPRFSGLQFPNYSSELNVNALELDDSALYLCASSLRVHSTDAQYFGPGTRLTVL.

This clonotype is termed medium-sized. This chain joins TRBV20-1 and TRBJ1-5; TRBD1 agrees at 10 bases. With 6 bases clipped from V and 3 bases from J, the junction kept 5 bases outside the gene matches. The CDR3 runs to 14 residues. Germline V gene data show CDR1 as DFQATT and CDR2 as SNEGSKA (reference sequence). The CDR3, as DNA: TGCAGTGCCGAAGGGACAGGGGCCAATCAGCCCCAGCATTTT. Its protein product is CSAEGTGANQPQHF.

A few counts support this clonotype. At one boundary the junction diverges from the germline segment, which might be a read error. The chain uses TRBV13 and TRBJ2-7; the D gene is possibly TRBD1 (8 bases). This CDR3 has 13 amino acids. The V gene's germline CDR1 is PRHDT and CDR2 FYEKMQ (reference sequence). The CDR3 DNA is TGTGCCAACAGCCCACAGGGGGGGGTCGAGCAGTACTTC. This encodes CANSPQGGVEQYF. The whole variable domain, remainder taken from reference TRBV13 and TRBJ2-7, is AAGVIQSPRHLIKEKRETATLKCYPIPRHDTVYWYQQGPGQDPQFLISFYEKMQSDKGSIPDRFSAQQFSDYHSELNMSSLELGDSALYFCANSPQGGVEQYFGPGTRLTVT.

The table lists this clonotype with a count of one. A single base separates this from a much larger clone, so it may be a read error. This chain uses TRBV5-5 with TRBJ2-7; 9 nucleotides line up with TRBD1. Germline assignment: CDR1 SGHKS and CDR2 YYEKEE (reference sequence). The CDR3 covers 13 residues. This CDR3 reads CVSSWTGVGEQYF. The CDR3 DNA is TGTGTCAGCAGCTGGACAGGGGTGGGCGAGCAGTACTTC.

With regard to this clonotype: This is likely a read error, given that the CDR3 carries no conserved phenylalanine or tryptophan at its end. V and J are TRBV5-1 and TRBJ2-1; maybe TRBD2 (6 bases). The germline CDR1 and CDR2 sequences are SGHRS and YFSETQ. The V and J ends lost 2 bases and 2 bases respectively, with 11 bases between them. The CDR3 has 15 amino acids. This CDR3 reads CASSLSRLAYNEQFL. The CDR3 coding sequence is TGCGCCAGCAGCTTATCGAGACTAGCCTACAATGAGCAGTTCCTC.

On this clonotype itself: This may be a read error, as it is one base from a much larger clone. The CDR3 protein is CASSLIGTEVFF. The DNA of the CDR3 is TGTGCCAGCAGCTTAATCGGCACCGAAGTTTTCTTT. V is TRBV7-3 and J is TRBJ1-1; D is unclear. CDR3 length: 12 residues. Per the germline V gene, CDR1 is SGHTA and CDR2 is FQGTGA.

As to this clonotype: Germline is not matched at one junction end, which may reflect a read error. The V and J genes are TRBV29-1 and TRBJ2-1; 9 bases fit TRBD1. The CDR3 contains 15 residues. The V gene's germline CDR1 is SQVTM and CDR2 ANQGSEA. The CDR3 here is CSVRERDRVTNEQFF. The DNA of the CDR3 is TGTAGCGTGCGGGAAAGGGACAGGGTCACTAATGAGCAGTTCTTC.

Worth noting for this clonotype: An end of the junction does not agree with germline; a read error may underlie this. The chain combines TRBV29-1 with TRBJ1-4; TRBD1 might be the D (5 bases). Germline V gene lookup returns CDR1 SQVTM and CDR2 ANQGSEA. The CDR3 sequence is 15 residues long. CDR3 DNA sequence: TGCAACGTCGCGCGAGGGGCGGATGGTAATGAAAGACTGTTTTTT. This sequence encodes CNVARGADGNERLFF.

A remark on this clonotype: Germline and junction disagree at one end, which may indicate a read error. The V call is TRBV20-1, the J call TRBJ2-1, with 7 bases fitting TRBD2. CDR1 and CDR2 from the germline V gene are DFQATT and SNEGSKA (reference sequence). The CDR3 sequence is 16 residues long. CDR3: CCARFWAGASVNEQFF. The CDR3 DNA sequence: TGCTGTGCTAGATTCTGGGCGGGAGCGTCCGTCAATGAGCAGTTCTTC.

The table lists this clonotype with a count of one. Relative to the germline gene, one junction end is altered; a read error may explain this. This chain uses TRBV6-5 with TRBJ2-2; TRBD1 is a possible D gene (6 bases). This CDR3 is 12 amino acids long. The germline V gene encodes CDR1 MNHEY and CDR2 SVGAGI. CDR3 sequence reads: CASTGNTRELFF. The CDR3 bases are TGTGCCAGTACAGGGAACACCAGGGAGCTGTTTTTT.

This clonotype showed up just a few times. This clone may be a read error of a much larger clone one base away. The chain combines TRBV5-6 with TRBJ1-1, with a possible D match to TRBD1 (5 bases). Germline CDR1 is SGHDT and CDR2 is YYEEEE. CDR3 length: 13 amino acids. CDR3 in amino acids: CASSLFSDTEVFF. The CDR3, as DNA: TGTGCCAGCAGCCTATTTTCGGACACTGAAGTTTTCTTT.

As for this clonotype: This could be a read error, since a much larger clone is one nucleotide away. This chain uses TRBV10-3 with TRBJ2-1, with 8 bases fitting TRBD2. Germline V lookup: CDR1 ENHRY, CDR2 SYGVKD. The CDR3 has 16 residues. V dropped 3 bases and J dropped 8; count of bases not matched to a gene: 12. Here the CDR3 reads CAISDAFGGRLDEQFF. CDR3 in DNA: TGTGCCATCAGTGACGCCTTCGGCGGGAGGTTGGATGAGCAGTTCTTC.

Comment on this clonotype: The junction does not match germline at one end; this may be a read error. This sequence joins TRBV4-1 and TRBJ1-1; tentative D call: TRBD1 (5 bases). Germline V gives CDR1 MGHRA, CDR2 YSYEKL. CDR3 length: 17 amino acids. The CDR3 DNA reads TGCACCAGCAGCCAAGACGACCGGGGCAGGCCGAACACTGAAGCTTTCTTT. It translates to CTSSQDDRGRPNTEAFF.

In its sample, this clonotype was seen once. One end of the junction does not line up with germline, which may come from a read error. The chain employs TRBV6-5 and TRBJ1-2; D gene ambiguous. In germline, CDR1 is MNHEY, CDR2 SVGAGI. The CDR3 consists of 16 residues. CDR3 sequence reads: CVSTPQTGITNYGYTF. The DNA for the CDR3 is TGTGTCAGCACTCCACAAACCGGGATAACTAACTATGGCTACACATTC.

The V gene is TRBV6-1, the J gene TRBJ2-7; a possible D gene is TRBD1 (6 bases). Looked up from germline, CDR1 is MNHNS and CDR2 is SASEGT. The V end lost 5 bases, the J end lost 3 bases, and 17 bases lay between the germline ends. The CDR3 is made up of 15 amino acids. The CDR3 sequence: CASSYTQDRIYEQYF. The CDR3 coding sequence is TGTGCCAGCAGTTACACCCAGGACAGAATCTACGAGCAGTACTTC.

Worth noting for this clonotype: A junction end diverges from the germline sequence, so it may reflect a read error. This chain links TRBV2 with TRBJ2-5; D is unclear. This CDR3 is built from 15 residues. Germline V gene data show CDR1 as SNHLY and CDR2 as FYNNEI. CDR3 in DNA: TGCGCCAGCAGTGCCTCGCTGAGCCTCGGGGAGACCCAGTACTTC. Its translation: CASSASLSLGETQYF.

This sequence joins TRBV5-1 and TRBJ2-3, with TRBD2 matching over 7 bases. The CDR3 is 14 residues long. Germline lookup yields CDR1 SGHRS and CDR2 YFSETQ. DNA of the CDR3: TGCTCAAGCAAGCCGGGAGGCCACACAGATACGCAGTATTTT. Its protein product is CSSKPGGHTDTQYF.